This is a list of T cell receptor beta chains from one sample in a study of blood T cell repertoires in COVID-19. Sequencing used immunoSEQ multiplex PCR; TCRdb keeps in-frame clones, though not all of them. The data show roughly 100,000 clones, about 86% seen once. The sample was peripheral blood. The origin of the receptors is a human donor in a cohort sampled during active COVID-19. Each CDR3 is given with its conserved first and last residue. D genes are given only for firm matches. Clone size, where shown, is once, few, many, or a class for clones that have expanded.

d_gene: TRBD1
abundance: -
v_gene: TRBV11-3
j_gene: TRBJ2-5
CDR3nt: TGTGCCAGCAGCCCTGGGACAGGCGAAGAGACCCAGTACTTC
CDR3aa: CASSPGTGEETQYF

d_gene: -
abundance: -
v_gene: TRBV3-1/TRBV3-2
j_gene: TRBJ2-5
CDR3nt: TGTGCCAGCAGCCAAGAAGGAGTCGGGGGCCAAGAGACCCAGTACTTC
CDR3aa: CASSQEGVGGQETQYF

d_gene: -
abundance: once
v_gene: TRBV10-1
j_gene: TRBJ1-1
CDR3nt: TGCGCCAGCAGTGAGAACATGAACACTGAAGCTTTCTTT
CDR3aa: CASSENMNTEAFF

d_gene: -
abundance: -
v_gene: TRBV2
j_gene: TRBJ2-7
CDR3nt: TGTGCCAGCAGTTGGTGTGTTGGCGAGGGAGGTCCCTCCAAAACATTCTACGAGCAGTACTTC
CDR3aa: CASSWCVGEGGPSKTFYEQYF

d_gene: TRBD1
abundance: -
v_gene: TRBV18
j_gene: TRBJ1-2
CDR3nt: TGTGCCAGCTCACCATTGGGGACAGGGGAAGGCTACACCTTC
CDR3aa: CASSPLGTGEGYTF

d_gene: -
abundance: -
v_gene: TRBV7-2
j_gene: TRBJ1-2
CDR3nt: TGTGCCAGCAGCTTCAGCGGGCCCTATGGCTACACCTTC
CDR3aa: CASSFSGPYGYTF

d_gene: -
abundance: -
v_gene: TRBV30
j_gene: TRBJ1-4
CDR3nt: TGTGCCTGGAGTCCGTGGGGGGCTAATGAAAAACTGTTTTTT
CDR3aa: CAWSPWGANEKLFF

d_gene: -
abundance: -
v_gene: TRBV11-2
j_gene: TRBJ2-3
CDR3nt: TGTGCCAGCAGTCCGACTAGAGATACGCAGTATTTT
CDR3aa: CASSPTRDTQYF

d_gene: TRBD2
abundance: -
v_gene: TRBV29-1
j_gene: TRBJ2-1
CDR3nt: TGCAGCGTTGCCGGGGGGATTAGCGGGAGGGCCAATGAGCAGTTCTTC
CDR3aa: CSVAGGISGRANEQFF

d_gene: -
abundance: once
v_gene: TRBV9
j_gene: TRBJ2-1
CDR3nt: TGTGCCAGCAGCGGAGTACTGTCCTACAATGAGCAGTTCTTC
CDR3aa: CASSGVLSYNEQFF

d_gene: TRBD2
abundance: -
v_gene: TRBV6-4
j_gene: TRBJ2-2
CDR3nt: TGTGCCAGCAGTGTAAAGCGGGAGCATCTGAACACCGGGGAGCTGTTTTTT
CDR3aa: CASSVKREHLNTGELFF

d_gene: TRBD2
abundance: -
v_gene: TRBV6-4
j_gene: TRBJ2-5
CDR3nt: TGTGCCAGCACTGATGGGACTAGCGGGGGCCCGGAAGAGACCCAGTACTTC
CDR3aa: CASTDGTSGGPEETQYF

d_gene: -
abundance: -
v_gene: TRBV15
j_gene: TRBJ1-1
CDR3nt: TGTGCCACCAGCAGAGATCTTGTTGGAGCTGAAGCTTTCTTT
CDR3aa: CATSRDLVGAEAFF

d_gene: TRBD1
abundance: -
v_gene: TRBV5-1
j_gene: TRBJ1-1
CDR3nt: TGCGCCAGCAGCTTGGCCGAGGGACAGGGGGCGGGAACTGAAGCTTTCTTT
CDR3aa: CASSLAEGQGAGTEAFF

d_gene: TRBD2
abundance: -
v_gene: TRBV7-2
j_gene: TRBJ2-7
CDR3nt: TGTGCCAGCAGCCCTGGCGGGAGGGCTTTCGAGCAGTACTTC
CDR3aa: CASSPGGRAFEQYF

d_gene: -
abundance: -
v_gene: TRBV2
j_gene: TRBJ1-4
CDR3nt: TGTGCCAGCAGTGGCGGATATCTCTATAATGAAAAACTGTTTTTT
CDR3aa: CASSGGYLYNEKLFF

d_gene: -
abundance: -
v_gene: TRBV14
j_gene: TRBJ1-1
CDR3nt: TGTGCCAGCAGCCTCCGGCGGGGGGCGAGTGAAGCTTTCTTT
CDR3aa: CASSLRRGASEAFF

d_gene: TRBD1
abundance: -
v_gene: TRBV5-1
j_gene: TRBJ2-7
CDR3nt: TGCGCCAGCAGCTTGAGGGGACAGGGCGACGAGCAGTACTTC
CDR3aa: CASSLRGQGDEQYF

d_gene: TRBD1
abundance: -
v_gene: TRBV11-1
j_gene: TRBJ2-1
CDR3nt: TGTGCCAGCAGCCCCGGACAGGGGAGCTCCTACAATGAGCAGTTCTTC
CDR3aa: CASSPGQGSSYNEQFF

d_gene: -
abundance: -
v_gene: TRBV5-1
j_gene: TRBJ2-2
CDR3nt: TGCGCCAGCAGCCCTACAAGGGGGTCCGGGGAGCTGTTTTTT
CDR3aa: CASSPTRGSGELFF

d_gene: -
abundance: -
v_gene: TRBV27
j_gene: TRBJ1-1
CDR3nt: TGTGCCAGCAGCATAGACAGGTTTAACACTGAAGCTTTCTTT
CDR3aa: CASSIDRFNTEAFF

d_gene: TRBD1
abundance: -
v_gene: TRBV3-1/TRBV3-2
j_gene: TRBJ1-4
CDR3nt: TGTGCCAGCAGCCAAGCCGGGACAGGGAGGGGTAATGAAAAACTGTTTTTT
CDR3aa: CASSQAGTGRGNEKLFF

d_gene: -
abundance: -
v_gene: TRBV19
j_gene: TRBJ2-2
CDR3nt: TGTGCCAGTAGTATAGGGGGGAACAGGGCTAACACCGGGGAGCTGTTTTTT
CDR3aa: CASSIGGNRANTGELFF

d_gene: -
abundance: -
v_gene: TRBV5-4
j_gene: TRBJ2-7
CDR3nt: TGTGCCAGCAGCTTTAGTGGTGATCAGTACTTC
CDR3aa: CASSFSGDQYF

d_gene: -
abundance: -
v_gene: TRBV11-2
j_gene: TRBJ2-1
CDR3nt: TGTGCCAGCAGCCCTTACAATGAGCAGTTCTTC
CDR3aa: CASSPYNEQFF

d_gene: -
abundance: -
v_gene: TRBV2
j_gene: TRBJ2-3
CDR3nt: TGTGCCAGCAGTGGATTACGGACTGACACAGATACGCAGTATTTT
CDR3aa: CASSGLRTDTDTQYF

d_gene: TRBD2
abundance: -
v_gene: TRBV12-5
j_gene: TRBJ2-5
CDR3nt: TGTGCTAGTGGTCCACGATCGACTAGCGGTTCGGGGAGAACCCAGTACTTC
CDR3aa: CASGPRSTSGSGRTQYF

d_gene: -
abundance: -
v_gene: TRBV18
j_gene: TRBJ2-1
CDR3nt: TGTGCCAGCTCACAATCATTGTCGGGGTACAATGAGCAGTTCTTC
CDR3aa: CASSQSLSGYNEQFF

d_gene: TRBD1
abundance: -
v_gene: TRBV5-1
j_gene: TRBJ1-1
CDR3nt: TGCGCCAGCAGCTCGACAGGGAACATGGGCACTGAAGCTTTCTTT
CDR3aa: CASSSTGNMGTEAFF

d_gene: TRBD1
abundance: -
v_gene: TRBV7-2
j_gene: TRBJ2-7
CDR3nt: TGTGCCAGCAGCAGGACAGGGAGGCCCTACGAGCAGTACTTC
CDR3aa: CASSRTGRPYEQYF

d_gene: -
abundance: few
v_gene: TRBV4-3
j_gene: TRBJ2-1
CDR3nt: TGCGCCAGCAGCCAAGACCCCTCTGGGTCGGGAGAGCAGTTCTTC
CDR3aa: CASSQDPSGSGEQFF

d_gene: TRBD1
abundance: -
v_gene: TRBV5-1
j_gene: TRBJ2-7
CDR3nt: TGCGCCAGCAGCGCGGACAGGGCCGACACCTACGAGCAGTACTTC
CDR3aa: CASSADRADTYEQYF

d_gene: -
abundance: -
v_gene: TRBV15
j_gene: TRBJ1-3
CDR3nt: TGTGCCACTGGACAGCCCTCTGGAAACACCATATATTTT
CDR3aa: CATGQPSGNTIYF

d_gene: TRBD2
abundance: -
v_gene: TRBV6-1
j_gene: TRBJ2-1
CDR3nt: TGTGCCAGCAGTGACAGAGGACTAGCGGGAGTTGGGGGATACAATGAGCAGTTCTTC
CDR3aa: CASSDRGLAGVGGYNEQFF

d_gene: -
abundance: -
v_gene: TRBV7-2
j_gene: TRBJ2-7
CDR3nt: TGTGCCAGCAGCCCCGGACAGACTTCTGGGGAGCAGTACTTC
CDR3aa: CASSPGQTSGEQYF

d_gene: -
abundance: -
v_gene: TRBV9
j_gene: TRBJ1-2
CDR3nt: TGTGCCAGCAGCGCCCCTTGGGGGGACGGCTACACCTTC
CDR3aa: CASSAPWGDGYTF

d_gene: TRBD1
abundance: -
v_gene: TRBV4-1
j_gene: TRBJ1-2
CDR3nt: TGCGCCAGCAGCCAAGGACAGGGGCAGGGCTACACCTTC
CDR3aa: CASSQGQGQGYTF

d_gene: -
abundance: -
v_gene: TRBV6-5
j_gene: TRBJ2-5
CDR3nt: TGTGCCAGCAGTTACTCCGTCGCAGTCCAGGAGACCCAGTACTTC
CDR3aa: CASSYSVAVQETQYF

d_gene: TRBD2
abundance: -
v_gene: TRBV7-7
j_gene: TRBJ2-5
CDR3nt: TGTGCCAGCAGCAAGGGACTAGCGGGAGGGCAAGAGACCCAGTACTTC
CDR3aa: CASSKGLAGGQETQYF

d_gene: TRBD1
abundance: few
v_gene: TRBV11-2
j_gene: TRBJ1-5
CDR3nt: TGTGCCAGCAGCCACGGGACAGTAGGCAATCAGCCCCAGCATTTT
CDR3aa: CASSHGTVGNQPQHF

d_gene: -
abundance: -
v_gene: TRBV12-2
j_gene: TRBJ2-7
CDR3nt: TGTGCAAGTCGCGTTAAAGGGGGCGCGTACGAGCAGTACTTC
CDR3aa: CASRVKGGAYEQYF

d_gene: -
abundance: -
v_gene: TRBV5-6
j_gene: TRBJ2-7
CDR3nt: TGTGCCAGCACCTTGGGGGAGTTTGGCCACGAGCAGTACTTC
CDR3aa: CASTLGEFGHEQYF

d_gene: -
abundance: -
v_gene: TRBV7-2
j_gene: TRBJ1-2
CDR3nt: TGTGCCAGCAGCTTAGATAATTCAGGGCGGGGTGGTGGCTACACCTTC
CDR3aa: CASSLDNSGRGGGYTF

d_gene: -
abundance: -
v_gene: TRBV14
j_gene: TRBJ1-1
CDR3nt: TGTGCCAGCAGTCGAGACAGGAACACTGAAGCTTTCTTT
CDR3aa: CASSRDRNTEAFF

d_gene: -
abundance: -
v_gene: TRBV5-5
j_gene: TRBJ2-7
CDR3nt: TGTGCCAGCAGCTTCCCACTGAAAGAGAACGAGCAGTACTTC
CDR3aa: CASSFPLKENEQYF